These 2 T cell receptor beta chains were all obtained from the same sample, sequenced in a study of long-term antiretroviral therapy in people with HIV. Version v3.0 of the immunoSEQ assay ran at survey level. Sequencing was performed with immunoSEQ multiplex PCR; in TCRdb, only in-frame clones are kept and a portion is missing. This sample has roughly 11,000 clones, with about 80% found just once. The sample consisted of unsorted PBMCs, taken 3.1 years before starting antiretroviral therapy. Every receptor here comes from a middle-aged man with HIV.

The J gene is TRBJ2-2, the V gene TRBV10-3, with a tentative D call TRBD1 (6 bases). Germline values: CDR1 ENHRY, CDR2 SYGVKD. This CDR3 region has 16 residues. The ends were cut back, 8 bases at V and 5 bases at J, with 21 bases in the middle. CDR3 sequence reads: CAIAAPGGTTTGELFF. The CDR3, as DNA: TGTGCCATCGCTGCCCCCGGTGGGACAACAACCGGGGAGCTGTTTTTT.

The V gene is TRBV18, the J gene TRBJ2-7; no firm D call. CDR1 is KGHSH, CDR2 LQKENI, per germline. Trimming cost V 5 bases and J 0 bases, with 14 bases left between them. This CDR3 comprises 15 residues. CDR3 nucleotide sequence: TGTGCCAGCTCATTCCTGGGCCCAAACTCCTACGAGCAGTACTTC. It yields the protein CASSFLGPNSYEQYF.